This T cell receptor (beta chain) was found in a study of cytomegalovirus exposure and HLA in healthy donors (dated by TCRdb to 2016 to 2017). Regarding the study in general: An earlier analysis of approximately 640 of the donors reported about 250 Gb of sequence data and around 120 million unique TCR beta sequences from some 180 million T cells. Donor age, sex, ethnicity and CMV serostatus were compiled together with the repertoire data. An early release that covered several hundred HLA-typed donors contained approximately 290 gigabases of sequencing data and tens of millions of unique TCR sequences. The study aimed to test whether cataloging public T cell receptors could reveal signatures of past pathogen exposure. A later analysis re-analyzed previously published TCR beta repertoires from 650 to 800 donors and added high-resolution HLA genotyping to study TCR occurrence patterns. An earlier analysis of about 620 of the donors applied high-throughput TCR beta sequencing to assess whether each TCR beta V gene segment acted as functional or pseudogenic. Every repertoire in the discovery cohort had been generated on one and the same sequencing platform. Rather than drawing on any new phenotypic data, the later analysis identified candidate immune exposures from TCR beta sequences and the way those sequences occurred across donors. HLA typing included class I and class II loci at four-digit resolution. The study combined high-throughput TCR immunosequencing, statistical association of individual TCRs with disease status, and machine learning to predict cytomegalovirus infection status. A later genetic analysis took genome-wide SNP genotypes for about three fifths of the 666 donors and used that subset as a discovery cohort. Along with the approximately 620-subject first cohort, a separate validation cohort of approximately 110 different subjects was used. Among the roughly 390 genotyped donors, around 81% belonged to the genetic ancestry cluster associated with self-reported Caucasian donors. The number of typed donors differed by locus: roughly 629-640 for A, B, C, DRB1 and DQB1; approximately 530 for DQA1; 606 for DPA1; and 450 to 480 for DPB1. Because of strong linkage in the cohort, roughly five DR-DQ haplotypes were treated as single units for association and clustering. The study used immunosequencing to profile the T cell repertoires of 666 subjects and linked those repertoires to cytomegalovirus serostatus. Among 398 genotyped donors of the cohort, an average of approximately 220,000 unique TCR beta nucleotide sequences was sequenced per donor, of which about 20% were non-productive.

General study outcomes and caveats: A later genetic analysis reported fewer N-insertions in productive TCRs among donors in an Asian-associated ancestry cluster than the roughly 620-donor mean. Most CMV-associated TCR beta chains appeared to be HLA-restricted in a later analysis, and the HLA associations seemed to be driven largely by CMV exposure. In a later analysis, several top co-occurrence clusters were reported to appear linked to parvovirus B19, influenza, CMV and Epstein-Barr virus. A further reported finding was that TCR beta sequences accurately predicted the HLA-A and HLA-B alleles for most subjects in the first cohort. The authors suggested that the approach could potentially be extended to other disease states and immunological phenotypes. Most TCR sequences were observed very rarely across donors, whereas some public TCRs were present in many individuals. Because some donors lacked HLA typing at each locus, the association tests relied only on the typed subset. V-gene and J-gene trimming of TCR beta chains was associated with a missense DCLRE1C variant in a later genetic analysis, and the association was replicated in an independent cohort. Cytomegalovirus status was reported to be diagnosed by the classifier with high specificity and sensitivity in both the original and validation cohorts. Correlated functional status among segregating V segments might reflect linkage disequilibrium, but an unknown experimental factor could not be ruled out. Sequencing depth was assumed to be roughly uniform across donors in the presence/absence analyses, though that assumption may not hold. A cluster of highly shared sequence variants was judged likely to be a technical artifact of the sequencing pipeline. According to a later analysis, TCR association rates differed among HLA loci, with DRB1 alleles showing the most associated TCRs and HLA-C alleles showing the fewest. In this cohort, only TCR beta chains were sequenced, and detectable features were limited by the absence of alpha or paired-chain data. Three of the identified cytomegalovirus-associated TCR beta chains were confirmed in vitro to be specific for cytomegalovirus antigens. When HLA alleles, especially DR and DQ, strongly co-occurred, TCR associations were difficult to assign to individual alleles. For the cohort, immune exposure information was limited to CMV serostatus. A later analysis associated around 16,000 TCR beta sequences with specific HLA alleles at a false discovery rate of 0.05. In the study, approximately 160 TCR beta chains were listed as associated with cytomegalovirus. About 17 rarely observed V segments, including chromosome 9 orphons, were excluded from the earlier analysis of several hundred of the donors because counts were too low. In a later analysis, HLA-associated TCR beta chains were found to be more clonally expanded and to have lower generation probabilities than equally common non-associated chains. An earlier analysis of several hundred of the donors showed that most TCR beta V segments appeared in productive rearrangements either about 87% or about 30% of the time, which broadly matched IMGT annotations.

The cohort was made up of about 610 healthy bone marrow donors. At the time of sampling, every cohort member was nominally healthy, though immune exposures that went unrecorded were likely present. The donor tested CMV seropositive and was one of the 289 seropositive cohort members. Each donor provided a peripheral blood sample, and peripheral blood mononuclear cells were used for TCR beta sequencing. The Qiagen DNeasy Blood Extraction Kit was used to extract genomic DNA from the blood cell samples. Remarks on this clone: Its antigen target is currently unknown. Per-base quality was not reported, and no clone a single base away is much larger than it.

The library came from the immunoSEQ multiplex PCR assay. The multiplex PCR relied on a mix of 60 forward primers for TCR Vbeta segments and 13 reverse primers for TCR Jbeta segments. Amplification of the CDR3 region of rearranged TCR beta genes was performed with a multiplex PCR assay on genomic DNA. The amplified TCR beta libraries were sequenced on the Illumina HiSeq System as 87-base-pair reads. The study's own analysis went as follows. In a later analysis, 77 million or so unique TCR beta chains were counted across the approximately 640 repertoires, and around 10 million of these chains were shared by at least two donors. Raw reads were error-corrected and collapsed into unique sequences by a nearest-neighbor algorithm in which closely related sequences were merged to remove PCR and sequencing errors. To assign V, D and J gene segments, CDR3 sequences were aligned to IMGT reference sequences. For a sequence to be retained, at least a six-nucleotide match to both a V gene segment and a J gene segment was required. Rearrangements were called productive when the CDR3 lacked stop codons and stayed in frame with V and J; all others were non-productive. Following IMGT convention, CDR3 was defined as the stretch from the second conserved V-encoded cysteine to the conserved J-encoded phenylalanine. Sequences without an unambiguous match to a single V gene segment were excluded from the earlier analysis of about 640 of the donors. An earlier analysis of 500 to 600 of the donors classified V segments as functional when productive rearrangements were above 56.7% and as segregating when the standard deviation between donors was above 5%. To diagnose cytomegalovirus status from the catalog of TCR beta chain sequences, a statistical classification framework was built. A later analysis assigned V and J genes by comparing TCR nucleotide sequences with IMGT/GENE-DB human TR gene sequences. In a later analysis, CDR3 sequences and most-parsimonious VDJ recombination scenarios were assigned using the TCRdist pipeline. In a later analysis, each TCR beta chain was defined by its CDR3 amino acid sequence together with its V-gene family, and reads lacking a unique V-gene family were excluded. As a way to deal with suspected cross-contamination and a sequencing artifact, a later analysis dropped 450 to 700 nucleotide sequences that were highly shared and had low generation probability. A later analysis calculated a clonal expansion index for each public chain from normalized within-repertoire ranks of inferred template counts. In a later analysis, generation probabilities were computed using a VDJ recombination model fitted to out-of-frame rearrangements, and the results were checked against IGoR. Hypergeometric tests were used in a later analysis to score TCR-TCR, TCR-HLA and TCR-CMV co-occurrence, with a repertoire-size bias correction applied to the TCR pairs. To estimate false discovery rates, a later analysis permuted the HLA or CMV assignments 20 times. A later analysis grouped co-occurring TCRs with DBSCAN, adding TCRdist sequence similarity when clustering within HLA-allele-positive subsets. Repertoires with fewer than 30,000 or more than 120,000 public chains, plus five repertoires with anomalous nucleotide sharing, were excluded from co-occurrence clustering. In its TCRdb copy, this immuneACCESS table keeps in-frame sequences only and misses some clones. Where compared with another copy, unresolved V genes explain less than half of these, and the others have no known cause. V and J calls and clone size follow that table, whereas D and trimming were derived from the DNA. For this sample there are around 160,000 clones; 78% appear just once. The top ten clones comprise about 2.9% of the sample.

The clonotype comes from a man aged 35 to 55 in good health and CMV-seropositive. Sequences were obtained from PBMCs.

The CDR3 has the sequence CASKLASGGVHRAALYEQYF. The bases read TGTGCCAGCAAGCTGGCTAGCGGAGGGGTTCACCGGGCTGCCCTCTACGAGCAGTACTTC. Recombination connected TRBV2 to TRBJ2-7, with 7 bases in between that match TRBD2. In the germline V gene, CDR1 corresponds to SNHLY and CDR2 to FYNNEI. The CDR3, from cysteine to phenylalanine, totals 20 residues. Only the CDR3 DNA is retained, 60 bases long and in frame from the first base. Germline trimming amounts to 7 bases on V and 3 bases on J, with 27 as the count of junction bases outside the gene matches.